What follows describes a single T cell receptor beta chain. No antigen is known for it. This sample is part of a study of T cell responses to AZD1222 COVID-19 vaccine. Here immunoSEQ multiplex PCR was the method, and the copy in TCRdb shows in-frame clones only, minus some. There are about 150,000 clones in the sample; around 88% occur only once, and 2% to 2.5% lies in the top ten. V lost 5 bases and J 0 bases, leaving 17 bases between the germline ends. Germline assignment: CDR1 SEHNR and CDR2 FQNEAQ (reference sequence). This CDR3 is built from 17 residues. Notes on the study in general: Reportedly, nearly half of unique spike TCRs recognized epitopes outside B.1.351/B.1.1.7 mutations. It was only 6 or 7 AZD1222 recipients who were seropositive at baseline. Donors were mostly white British, more females; clonal diversity possibly underestimated.

The source of this sequence is an adult in good health. The sample consisted of peripheral blood, taken on day 0 of AZD1222 vaccination. The chain carries TRBV7-9 and TRBJ1-5; D gene ambiguous. Here the CDR3 reads CASSPNQLDHSNQPQHF. Written as DNA, the CDR3 is TGTGCCAGCAGCCCCAACCAGTTAGACCATAGCAATCAGCCCCAGCATTTT. The whole variable domain, remainder taken from reference TRBV7-9 and TRBJ1-5, is DTGVSQNPRHKITKRGQNVTFRCDPISEHNRLYWYRQTLGQGPEFLTYFQNEAQLEKSRLLSDRFSAERPKGSFSTLEIQRTEQGDSAMYLCASSPNQLDHSNQPQHFGDGTRLSIL.